This T cell receptor beta chain was identified in a study of cytomegalovirus exposure and HLA in healthy donors (dated by TCRdb to about 2017). Some background on the complete study: According to an earlier analysis of 550 to 750 of the donors, about 170 million T cells yielded over 90 million unique TCR beta sequences and approximately 280 Gb of sequence data. Every discovery cohort repertoire had been produced on one sequencing platform. Using immunosequencing, the study profiled T cell repertoires from 666 subjects and related those repertoires to cytomegalovirus serostatus. To decide whether each TCR beta V gene segment behaved as functional or pseudogenic, an earlier analysis of some 570 of the donors relied on high-throughput TCR beta sequencing. Of the 300 to 400 genotyped donors, 65% to 90% fell in the genetic ancestry cluster associated with self-reported Caucasian donors. The number of typed donors differed by locus: roughly 620-630 for A, B, C, DRB1 and DQB1; 500 to 550 for DQA1; roughly 600 for DPA1; and about 450 for DPB1. Both class I and class II loci were covered by HLA typing, at four-digit resolution. Genome-wide SNP genotypes for about 65% of the 666 donors were used in a later genetic analysis, which treated that subset as a discovery cohort. Approximately 300 gigabases of sequencing data and around 80 million unique TCR sequences made up an early release that covered under 750 HLA-typed donors. On average, around 240,000 unique TCR beta nucleotide sequences were sequenced per donor among 350 to 400 genotyped donors of the cohort, with roughly 18% of those sequences being non-productive. Rather than drawing on any new phenotypic data, the later analysis identified candidate immune exposures from TCR beta sequences and the way those sequences occurred across donors. The study was designed to test whether signatures of past pathogen exposure could be identified by cataloging public T cell receptors. Along with the approximately 650-subject first cohort, a separate validation cohort of 120 different subjects was used. A later analysis re-examined previously published TCR beta repertoires from 610 or so donors and added high-resolution HLA genotyping to investigate patterns of TCR occurrence. High-throughput TCR immunosequencing, statistical association of individual TCRs with disease status, and machine learning were combined to predict cytomegalovirus infection status. A few DR-DQ haplotypes were treated as single units for association and clustering because of strong linkage in the cohort. Donor age, sex, ethnicity and CMV serostatus were compiled together with the repertoire data.

The cohort was made up of around 720 healthy bone marrow donors. Cohort members were all nominally healthy when sampled, although unrecorded immune exposures were likely present. The donor was CMV seronegative and was included in the group of over 300 seronegative cohort members. A peripheral blood sample was collected from each donor, and TCR beta sequencing was performed on peripheral blood mononuclear cells. Genomic DNA was extracted from the blood cell samples with the Qiagen DNeasy Blood Extraction Kit. Study-wide conclusions, independent of this receptor: In this cohort, only TCR beta chains were sequenced, and detectable features were limited by the absence of alpha or paired-chain data. Correlated functional status among segregating V segments might reflect linkage disequilibrium, but an unknown experimental factor could not be ruled out. In both the original and validation cohorts, the classifier was reported to diagnose cytomegalovirus status with high specificity and sensitivity. Roughly uniform sequencing depth across donors was assumed in presence/absence analyses, although this assumption may not hold. Some 16 rarely observed V segments, including chromosome 9 orphons, were excluded from the earlier analysis of about 600 of the donors because counts were too low. When HLA alleles, especially DR and DQ, strongly co-occurred, TCR associations were difficult to assign to individual alleles. Some IMGT-functional V segments, including TRBV6-2 and TRBV6-3, could not be told apart with the 87-base-pair reads, so those segments were excluded. A further reported finding was that TCR beta sequences accurately predicted the HLA-A and HLA-B alleles for most subjects in the first cohort. An earlier analysis of 450 to 750 of the donors showed that most TCR beta V segments appeared in productive rearrangements either about 90% or about 30% of the time, which broadly matched IMGT annotations. The only immune exposure information available for the cohort was CMV serostatus. Several of the top co-occurrence clusters appeared to be linked to parvovirus B19, influenza, CMV and Epstein-Barr virus, according to a later analysis. HLA typing was unavailable for some donors at each locus, so association tests used only the typed subset. In a later analysis, over 15,000 TCR beta sequences were associated with specific HLA alleles at a false discovery rate of 0.05. According to a later analysis, most CMV-associated TCR beta chains appeared to be HLA-restricted, and the HLA associations seemed to be driven largely by CMV exposure. A later analysis found that HLA-associated TCR beta chains were more clonally expanded and had lower generation probabilities than equally common non-associated chains. Compared with the roughly 700-donor mean, donors in an Asian-associated ancestry cluster had fewer N-insertions in productive TCRs, according to a later genetic analysis. In a later analysis, TCR association rates were found to vary across HLA loci, with the most associated TCRs seen for DRB1 alleles and the fewest for HLA-C alleles. The sequencing pipeline was judged likely to have produced a cluster of highly shared sequence variants as a technical artifact. While some public TCRs were present in many individuals, most TCR sequences turned up only very rarely across donors. In the study, 164 TCR beta chains were listed as associated with cytomegalovirus. V-gene and J-gene trimming of TCR beta chains was associated with a missense DCLRE1C variant in a later genetic analysis, and the association was replicated in an independent cohort. In vitro tests confirmed that a few of the cytomegalovirus-associated TCR beta chains recognize cytomegalovirus antigens. The authors suggested that the approach could potentially be generalized to other disease states and immunological phenotypes.

Details on this clone: Its antigen is unknown. Base qualities are missing; no much larger clone stands one base away.

A distance of 4 bases separates the germline ends of V and J, which lose 8 bases and 0 bases respectively. CDR1 and CDR2 (LNHDA, SQIVND) derive from the germline V gene (reference sequence). From cysteine to phenylalanine, the CDR3 is 12 amino acids long. Only CDR3 DNA is held: 36 bases, read in frame from base 1. Preparation of the library involved the immunoSEQ multiplex PCR assay. A mixture of 60 forward primers for TCR Vbeta segments and 13 reverse primers for TCR Jbeta segments was used in the multiplex PCR. Amplification of the CDR3 region of rearranged TCR beta genes was performed with a multiplex PCR assay on genomic DNA. On the Illumina HiSeq System, the amplified TCR beta libraries were sequenced as 87-base-pair reads. Processing in the source paper ran as follows. A later analysis counted approximately 84 million unique TCR beta chains across the 550 to 750 repertoires, and roughly 9.9 million of these chains were shared by at least two donors. A nearest-neighbor algorithm error-corrected the raw reads and collapsed the reads into unique sequences, merging closely related sequences to remove PCR and sequencing errors. Alignment of CDR3 sequences to IMGT reference sequences was used to assign V, D and J gene segments. For a sequence to be retained, a match of at least six nucleotides was required to both a V gene segment and a J gene segment. Rearrangements were classified as productive when the CDR3 lacked stop codons and remained in frame with V and J, and all other rearrangements were classified as non-productive. CDR3 was defined according to IMGT convention as the region running from the second conserved V-encoded cysteine to the conserved J-encoded phenylalanine. The earlier analysis of 500 to 650 of the donors excluded any sequence lacking an unambiguous match to a single V gene segment. In an earlier analysis of 587 of the donors, V segments were called functional above 56.7% productive rearrangements and were called segregating when the between-donor standard deviation exceeded 5%. A statistical classification framework was developed to diagnose cytomegalovirus status using the catalog of TCR beta chain sequences. V and J gene assignment, in a later analysis, came from comparing TCR nucleotide sequences with IMGT/GENE-DB human TR gene sequences. Using the TCRdist pipeline, a later analysis assigned CDR3 sequences along with most-parsimonious VDJ recombination scenarios. In a later analysis, every TCR beta chain was defined by the combination of its CDR3 amino acid sequence and its V-gene family, and reads without a unique V-gene family were dropped. A later analysis removed 592 highly shared, low-generation-probability nucleotide sequences to deal with suspected cross-contamination and a sequencing artifact. In a later analysis, a clonal expansion index for each public chain was calculated from normalized within-repertoire ranks of inferred template counts. In a later analysis, generation probabilities were computed using a VDJ recombination model fitted to out-of-frame rearrangements, and the results were checked against IGoR. Hypergeometric tests were used in a later analysis to score TCR-TCR, TCR-HLA and TCR-CMV co-occurrence, with a repertoire-size bias correction applied to the TCR pairs. In a later analysis, false discovery rates were estimated by permuting HLA or CMV assignments 20 times. In a later analysis, co-occurring TCRs were grouped using DBSCAN, and TCRdist sequence similarity was added for clustering within HLA-allele-positive subsets. For co-occurrence clustering, repertoires with fewer than 30,000 or more than 120,000 public chains were excluded, along with 4 to 6 repertoires with anomalous nucleotide sharing. TCRdb mirrors the immuneACCESS table, restricted to in-frame sequences. Some clones are absent from its copies; in checked studies, under half trace to an unresolved V gene, and the reason for the others is unknown. Clone size and V and J calls were adopted from that table, with D and trimming inferred from the DNA. This sample is represented by around 110,000 clones; about 86% of them were singletons. Jointly, the top ten make up 3% to 4% of the sample.

The rearranged chain carries TRBV19 and TRBJ2-2, with the D gene not clear enough to name. The sequenced material came from PBMCs. The TCR originated in a woman aged 30 to 39 in good health and CMV-seronegative. CDR3 reads: CASQANTGELFF. The DNA is TGTGCCAGTCAGGCGAACACCGGGGAGCTGTTTTTT.